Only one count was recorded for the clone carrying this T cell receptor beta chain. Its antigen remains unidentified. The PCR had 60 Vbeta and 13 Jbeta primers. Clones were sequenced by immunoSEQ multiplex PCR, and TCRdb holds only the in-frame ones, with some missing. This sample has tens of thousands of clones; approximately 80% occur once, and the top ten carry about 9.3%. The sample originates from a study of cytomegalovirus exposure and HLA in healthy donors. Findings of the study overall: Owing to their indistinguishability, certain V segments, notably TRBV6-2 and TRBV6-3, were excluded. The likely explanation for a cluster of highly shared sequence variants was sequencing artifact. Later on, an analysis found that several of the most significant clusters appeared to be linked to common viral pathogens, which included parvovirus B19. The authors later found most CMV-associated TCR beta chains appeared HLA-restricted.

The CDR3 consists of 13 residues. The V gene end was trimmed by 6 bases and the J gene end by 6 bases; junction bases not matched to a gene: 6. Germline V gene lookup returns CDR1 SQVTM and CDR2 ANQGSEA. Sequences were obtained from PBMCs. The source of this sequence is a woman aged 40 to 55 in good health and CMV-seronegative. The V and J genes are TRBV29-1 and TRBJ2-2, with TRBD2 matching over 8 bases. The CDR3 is CSVKRGSSGELFF. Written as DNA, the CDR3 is TGCAGCGTAAAGCGGGGGAGCTCCGGGGAGCTGTTTTTT.